The next 8 T cell receptor beta chains were all read from a single sample in a study of T cell repertoires in cytomegalovirus infection. TCRdb fed the reads into MiXCR, producing one record per CDR3 protein. Of roughly 860,000 distinct CDR3 sequences in the sample, 32% were seen once. No cognate antigen is known for these TCRs. The sequencing used cultured CD8+ T cells from PBMCs, collected from culture after CMV antigen stimulation. Receptors were obtained from a human donor in good health (CMV status not recorded). Some clones in this sample may be carry-over from other donors' samples.

The J gene is TRBJ1-2, the V gene TRBV12-5, with a possible D match to TRBD1 (6 bases). The germline CDR1 and CDR2 sequences are LGHNT and FRNRAP. The CDR3 covers 14 residues. Trimming took off 3 bases at V and 8 bases at J, with 16 bases between the two ends. The CDR3 DNA is TGTGCTAGTGGTTTCCCCCCTGGGGGCGAGGGCTACACCTTC. Amino acids: CASGFPPGGEGYTF.

This clonotype has just a few counts. The chain combines TRBV7-9 with TRBJ2-1, with D perhaps matching TRBD1 or TRBD2 (6 bases each). The germline V and J ends were trimmed by 1 base and 7 bases, with 17 bases remaining between them. In germline, CDR1 is SEHNR, CDR2 FQNEAQ (reference sequence). The CDR3 contains 16 residues. CDR3 in amino acids: CASSLVPGGLTNEQFF. CDR3 DNA sequence: TGTGCCAGCAGCTTAGTACCCGGGGGCCTGACGAATGAGCAGTTCTTC.

The gene calls are TRBV28 and TRBJ2-1, with 8 nucleotides matching TRBD2. The germline V gene encodes CDR1 MDHEN and CDR2 SYDVKM. This CDR3 is built from 15 residues. Trimming cost V 3 bases and J 5 bases; bases outside gene matches: 6. This CDR3 reads CASSFRLAPDNEQFF. CDR3 DNA: TGTGCCAGCAGTTTCCGACTAGCGCCCGACAATGAGCAGTTCTTC.

This clonotype turned up a few times. J is TRBJ1-1 and V is TRBV6-4; D is unresolved. The CDR3 has 13 residues. Trimming removed 3 bases from V and 3 bases from J, with 8 bases in between. Per the germline V gene, CDR1 is MRHNA and CDR2 is SNTAGT. The CDR3 nucleotides read TGTGCCAGCAGTGAGTTTTCGTACACTGAAGCTTTCTTT. Encoded protein: CASSEFSYTEAFF.

The V and J genes are TRBV7-9 and TRBJ2-1; D is uncertain. CDR1 SEHNR and CDR2 FQNEAQ come from the germline V gene (reference sequence). V was clipped by 4 bases and J by 0 bases, with 10 bases between them. This CDR3 is built from 15 residues. CDR3 coding DNA: TGTGCCAGCAGCTCTCCGACGGGCTCCTACAATGAGCAGTTCTTC. Amino acids: CASSSPTGSYNEQFF.

There are a few counts of this clonotype. The V call is TRBV27, the J call TRBJ1-2; unclear D gene. CDR3 size: 11 residues. Per the germline V gene, CDR1 is MNHEY and CDR2 is SMNVEV (reference sequence). V was trimmed by 10 bases and J by 4 bases, leaving 10 bases between them. The CDR3 protein is CATSGPYGYTF. CDR3 coding DNA: TGTGCCACTAGCGGGCCCTATGGCTACACCTTC.

This clonotype was found a few times. The chain carries TRBV7-3 and TRBJ2-5, with D tentatively TRBD1 (6 bases). With 4 bases removed from V and 4 bases from J, the gap between germline ends came to 19 bases. Germline values: CDR1 SGHTA, CDR2 FQGTGA. The CDR3 runs 16 residues. The CDR3 DNA is TGTGCCAGCAGCTCACCGGGACACAAAGATGGAGAGACCCAGTACTTC. This codes for CASSSPGHKDGETQYF.

The chain couples TRBV12-3 or TRBV12-4 to TRBJ1-5, with D hard to call. V dropped 0 bases and J dropped 0 bases, with 15 bases sitting between them. The length of the CDR3 is 18 residues. CDR3 amino acids: CASSLAGPADYSNQPQHF. CDR3 bases: TGTGCCAGCAGTTTAGCCGGGCCCGCAGACTATAGCAATCAGCCCCAGCATTTT.